A selection of T cell receptor beta chains follows, all from one sample in a study of T cell responses to AZD1222 COVID-19 vaccine. Assay used: immunoSEQ multiplex PCR; TCRdb lists only in-frame clones, some missing. The table has approximately 260,000 clones, 85% to 95% seen once; the top ten hold about 0.5%. Sample: peripheral blood, taken on day 0 of AZD1222 vaccination. These receptors came from an adult in good health. Both conserved end residues are part of each CDR3.

>TRBV19|TRBJ2-2
CASSIGQGTNTGELFF
>TRBV5-1|TRBJ1-2
CASTKGQGRYGYTF
>TRBV28|TRBJ1-2
CASSAPPRTGMNYGYTF
>TRBV6-5|TRBJ2-7
CASSYSGLAGVYEQYF
>TRBV2|TRBJ2-2
CASSPDSWNTGELFF
>TRBV2|TRBJ1-1
CASSIGTGNTEAFF
>TRBV5-5|TRBJ2-2
CASRGQSSGANTGELFF
>TRBV11-2|TRBJ1-1
CASSSRGGPGEAFF
>TRBV4-2|TRBJ2-2
CASSLDPGLDTGELFF
>TRBV18|TRBJ1-2
CASSPGTGSNYGYTF
>TRBV7-9|TRBJ2-2
CASSSQGKWVTGELFF
>TRBV6-5|TRBJ2-6
CASSYSGLSGANVLTF
>TRBV28|TRBJ2-7
CASSFVQREQYF
>TRBV19|TRBJ1-1
CASSPDRTWLNTEAFF
>TRBV5-1|TRBJ2-1
CASRIGVDNEQFF
>TRBV28|TRBJ1-5
CASSLAGTGRPQHF
>TRBV10-3|TRBJ1-5
CAISRQGNQPQHF
>TRBV2|TRBJ2-3
CASRGPRGADTQYF
>TRBV5-1|TRBJ2-5
CASSLTVQEAQYF
>TRBV3-1/TRBV3-2|TRBJ2-5
CASSHQVFQETQYF
>TRBV7-2|TRBJ1-2
CASSFGGSRGYTF
>TRBV19|TRBJ2-2
CASRRQGANTGELFF
>TRBV28|TRBJ1-4
CASIRRQGSTNEKLFF
>TRBV19|TRBJ2-1
CASRTGPGAFGDEQFF
>TRBV7-9|TRBJ2-1
CASSFPSNEQFF
>TRBV5-1|TRBJ2-1
CASSLGSGGLNEQFF
>TRBV6-2/TRBV6-3|TRBJ1-2
CASSRASLLYGYTF
>TRBV4-3|TRBJ2-1
CASSQDLVDYNEQFF
>TRBV6-5|TRBJ2-7
CASRDRDRGLYEQYF
>TRBV5-4|TRBJ2-7
CASGVGGTPYEQYF
>TRBV27|TRBJ2-7
CASSSQGAQRGEQYF
>TRBV4-1|TRBJ2-5
CASSQRAPQETQYF
>TRBV21-1|TRBJ2-7
CASSALASRAVAEQYF
>TRBV7-2|TRBJ2-2
CASSFSSGRRTGELFF
>TRBV5-5|TRBJ1-3
CASSPVGGVSGNTIYF
>TRBV12-2|TRBJ2-4
CASRLPPGDQTKNIQYF
>TRBV24-1|TRBJ2-1
CATSDRTGDYSSYNEQFF
>TRBV6-5|TRBJ2-7
CASSSAGRSYEQYF
>TRBV29-1|TRBJ2-4
CSATDRGWDIQYF
>TRBV3-1/TRBV3-2|TRBJ2-2
CASSPLREGLGELFF
>TRBV19|TRBJ1-3
CATASGSGNTIYF
>TRBV6-1|TRBJ1-2
CASSEAGSEGYGYTF
>TRBV5-1|TRBJ2-2
CASSLGASGTGELFF
>TRBV27|TRBJ1-4
CASSLSGQGEKLFF
>TRBV2|TRBJ2-7
CASSRGPSYEQYF
>TRBV5-4|TRBJ1-1
CASSQGVGASEAFF
>TRBV28|TRBJ2-7
CASSYGYEQYF
>TRBV2|TRBJ2-7
CATQGGYEQYF
>TRBV27|TRBJ1-1
CASSKQGNTEAFF
>TRBV28|TRBJ1-2
CASSPGFREKGYTF
>TRBV11-2|TRBJ1-4
CASSLAGGNEKLFF
>TRBV28|TRBJ2-1
CASRIGGSVNEQFF
>TRBV19|TRBJ2-1
CASKEPYNEQFF